One and the same sample provided the 14 T cell receptor beta chains below, sequenced in a study of blood T cell repertoires in COVID-19. TCRdb's copy holds only in-frame clones and misses some; the assay was immunoSEQ multiplex PCR. The table shows about 250,000 clones, with around nine tenths occurring only once. Specimen: peripheral blood. These receptors all come from a man aged 18 to 35 with active or convalescent COVID-19.

The chain has TRBV18 and TRBJ1-1, with D possibly matching TRBD1 (5 bases). This CDR3 is built from 21 residues. V shed 3 bases and J shed 1 base, with 30 bases lying between them. In germline, CDR1 is KGHSH, CDR2 LQKENI. The CDR3 sequence is CASSPLLGGAEAMGSNTEAFF. The CDR3, as DNA: TGTGCCAGCTCACCGCTCCTCGGTGGGGCCGAAGCCATGGGGTCGAACACTGAAGCTTTCTTT.

This clone is a singleton in its sample. This chain joins TRBV5-4 and TRBJ2-7, with 7 bases fitting TRBD2. V shed 4 bases and J 1 base; nucleotides not matched to a gene: 8. CDR1 and CDR2 (germline): SGHNT, YYREEE (reference sequence). The CDR3 runs to 15 residues. CDR3 DNA: TGTGCCAGCAGCGTCCGGGACTACGGGTCCTACGAGCAGTACTTC. It codes for CASSVRDYGSYEQYF.

The chain employs TRBV7-2 and TRBJ2-1; D remains ambiguous. V was pared by 5 bases and J by 7 bases, with 12 bases between. Germline assignment: CDR1 SGHTA and CDR2 FQGNSA. This CDR3 is 13 amino acids long. The chain's CDR3 is CASSPPPRNEQFF. For the CDR3, the DNA is TGTGCCAGCAGCCCCCCTCCCCGGAATGAGCAGTTCTTC.

Comments on this clone: Other DNA sequences of this sample code for an identical CDR3. The genes are TRBV7-9 and TRBJ1-4; D gene unclear. Germline V gene sequence: CDR1 SEHNR, CDR2 FQNEAQ (reference sequence). Trimming removed 1 base from V and 2 bases from J, with 8 bases in between. The CDR3 extends over 15 amino acids. The CDR3 sequence: CASSLGGGTNEKLFF. The DNA of the CDR3 is TGTGCCAGCAGCTTAGGAGGCGGGACTAATGAAAAACTGTTTTTT.

This chain uses TRBV2 with TRBJ2-7, with 8 bases aligning to TRBD2. The V gene end was trimmed by 7 bases and the J gene end by 4 bases; junction bases not matched to a gene: 3. Germline V CDR1 and CDR2: SNHLY, FYNNEI. The CDR3 totals 12 residues. CDR3 bases: TGTGCCAGCAAAGCGGGAGTGTACGAGCAGTACTTC. Its translation: CASKAGVYEQYF.

The genes are TRBV27 and TRBJ1-2; 9 positions agree with TRBD1. With 5 bases clipped from V and 8 bases from J, the junction kept 12 bases outside the gene matches. CDR3 length equals 15 residues. Germline V gene lookup returns CDR1 MNHEY and CDR2 SMNVEV (reference sequence). The CDR3 DNA reads as TGTGCCAGCAGTCCCTCCGGGACAGGGACCTTAGGCTACACCTTC. This gives the protein CASSPSGTGTLGYTF.

This clone was seen once. This chain joins TRBV19 and TRBJ2-3; 8 bases agree with TRBD2. This CDR3 has 15 amino acids. V gave up 5 bases and J gave up 6 bases; unmatched junction bases: 10. The germline gives CDR1 LNHDA, CDR2 SQIVND (reference sequence). The CDR3 loop is CASSALRGGPDTQYF. In DNA, the CDR3 is TGTGCCAGTAGTGCACTCCGGGGGGGCCCCGATACGCAGTATTTT.

A remark on this clone: Different DNA sequences within this sample yield the same CDR3. The V call is TRBV2, the J call TRBJ2-3, with 12 positions matching TRBD2. The CDR3 contains 16 residues. Trimming at V came to 5 bases and at J to 0 bases, leaving 3 bases not matched to a gene. Germline lookup yields CDR1 SNHLY and CDR2 FYNNEI. CDR3 residues: CASSPLAGGSTDTQYF. The CDR3 nucleotides read TGTGCCAGCAGTCCGCTAGCGGGGGGGAGCACAGATACGCAGTATTTT. The full variable domain, with the rest looked up from reference TRBV2 and TRBJ2-3, is EPEVTQTPSHQVTQMGQEVILRCVPISNHLYFYWYRQILGQKVEFLVSFYNNEISEKSEIFDDQFSVERPDGSNFTLKIRSTKLEDSAMYFCASSPLAGGSTDTQYFGPGTRLTVL.

The rearrangement joins TRBV28 to TRBJ1-1, with a possible D match to TRBD1 (5 bases). This CDR3 comprises 15 residues. Germline V gene data show CDR1 as MDHEN and CDR2 as SYDVKM. Trimming took off 6 bases at V and 1 base at J, with 15 bases between the two ends. The CDR3 is CASSPAGGGNTEAFF. CDR3 DNA sequence: TGTGCCAGCAGCCCGGCGGGGGGTGGGAACACTGAAGCTTTCTTT.

J is TRBJ1-2 and V is TRBV4-3, with D tentatively TRBD1 (6 bases). This CDR3 spans 16 amino acids. Per germline, CDR1 LGHNA and CDR2 YSLEER. V dropped 0 bases and J dropped 5 bases, with 16 bases sitting between them. The CDR3 DNA reads as TGCGCCAGCAGCCAAGAAACAGGGCGATTGCTTTATGGCTACACCTTC. Residues: CASSQETGRLLYGYTF.

CDR3 nucleotide sequence: TGCGCCAGCACCAACGGCCTCCCGGGGAATGAGCAGTTCTTC. It is translated as CASTNGLPGNEQFF. The chain joins TRBV10-1 to TRBJ2-1; maybe TRBD2 (5 bases). Looked up from germline, CDR1 is WNHNN and CDR2 is SYGVQD (reference sequence). Trimming removed 7 bases at V and 7 bases at J, with 17 bases between. The CDR3 consists of 14 residues.

The gene calls are TRBV6-2 or TRBV6-3 and TRBJ2-3; D is uncertain. Germline assignment: CDR1 MNHEY and CDR2 SVGEGT. The CDR3 is made up of 14 amino acids. Trimming left V 0 bases short and J 4 bases short, with 8 bases between. The CDR3 sequence: CASSYSQQADTQYF. The DNA of the CDR3 is TGTGCCAGCAGTTACTCGCAGCAGGCAGATACGCAGTATTTT.

This sequence joins TRBV29-1 and TRBJ1-1; a weak D match, TRBD1 (5 bases). The CDR3 consists of 15 residues. The V gene lost 1 base and the J gene lost 1 base, with 13 bases spanning the gap. Germline V gene sequence: CDR1 SQVTM, CDR2 ANQGSEA. The CDR3 coding sequence is TGCAGCGTTGAAGCACCAGGGAATGCGAACACTGAAGCTTTCTTT. Translation gives CSVEAPGNANTEAFF.

The genes are TRBV10-3 and TRBJ1-1; 7 bases map to TRBD1. Germline-derived CDR1 and CDR2 are ENHRY and SYGVKD. Trimming removed 11 bases from V and 4 bases from J; junction bases left unmatched: 10. The CDR3 has 13 residues. In DNA, the CDR3 is TGTGCCGCCCGGTCAGGGGGAAGCACTGAAGCTTTCTTT. Translated: CAARSGGSTEAFF.